Listed below are T cell receptor beta chains from one sample, sequenced in a study of spatial heterogeneity in lung cancer. MiXCR, applied by TCRdb to the 5' RACE reads, yields one record per CDR3 protein. The table lists more than 95,000 distinct CDR3 sequences, 9.5% to 15% of them singletons, with roughly 17% in the top ten. The starting material was PBMCs, obtained at follow-up. The receptors originated from a male donor with early-stage non-small cell lung cancer. CDR3s include the opening cysteine and the closing phenylalanine or tryptophan. The D gene is left open where the match is weak. Size tells how often a clone was seen (once, few, many) or the class of an expanded clone, and some rows leave it out.

D gene	clone size	J gene	V gene	CDR3 DNA	CDR3 protein
-	few	TRBJ1-3	TRBV9	TGTGCCAGCAGCGTAGGATTTAACAGAGCTGGAAACACCATATATTTT	CASSVGFNRAGNTIYF
-	few	TRBJ1-5	TRBV20-1	TGCAGTGCTCCCCCCGGGGGGAATAGCAATCAGCCCCAGCATTTT	CSAPPGGNSNQPQHF
TRBD1	few	TRBJ2-5	TRBV6-6	TGTGCCAGCAGCCCCCCGCCGGGACAGGGGAAACAAGAGACCCAGTACTTC	CASSPPPGQGKQETQYF
-	many	TRBJ1-2	TRBV5-1	TGCGCCAGCAGCTTGGGCGACAGGATCCATGGCTACACCTTC	CASSLGDRIHGYTF
-	few	TRBJ1-6	TRBV4-3	TGCGCCAGCAGCCAAGATTCGTTTACGTATTCACCCCTCCACTTT	CASSQDSFTYSPLHF
-	-	TRBJ2-5	TRBV5-6	TGTGCCAGCAGCTTGGGCAGCTCAGAGACCCAGTACTTC	CASSLGSSETQYF
TRBD1	few	TRBJ1-6	TRBV28	TGTGCCAGCAGGGGTCGAAGACAGGGCTCGAATTCACCCCTCCACTTT	CASRGRRQGSNSPLHF
-	-	TRBJ2-6	TRBV7-6	TGTGCCAGCAGCTTACCGTTCTCTGGGGCCAACGTCCTGACTTTC	CASSLPFSGANVLTF
TRBD1	many	TRBJ1-6	TRBV18	TGTGCCAGCTTCTCCGGGACAGATAATTCACCCCTCCACTTT	CASFSGTDNSPLHF
TRBD1	many	TRBJ1-2	TRBV12-3/TRBV12-4	TGTGCCAGCAGTTCTCACCGGGACAGGCCCTATGGCTACACCTTC	CASSSHRDRPYGYTF
TRBD2	few	TRBJ2-3	TRBV10-1	TGCGCCAGCAGGTTTTTAGCGGGGGGCCGCACAGATACGCAGTATTTT	CASRFLAGGRTDTQYF
-	-	TRBJ2-7	TRBV20-1	TGCAGTGCTGCCGGGACGGGAGAGTACGAGCAGTACTTC	CSAAGTGEYEQYF
-	few	TRBJ2-1	TRBV9	TGTGCCAGCAGCCCAGGGGCGTTTCTCGGTGAGCAGTTCTTC	CASSPGAFLGEQFF
-	medium-sized	TRBJ2-5	TRBV7-2	TGTGCCAGCGGCCGGTACGGCGTCGGGCAAGAGACCCAGTACTTC	CASGRYGVGQETQYF
TRBD1	many	TRBJ2-1	TRBV12-3/TRBV12-4	TGTGCCAGCAGCCGGACAGGGGGCGATGAGCAGTTCTTC	CASSRTGGDEQFF
-	few	TRBJ1-5	TRBV6-6	TGTGCCAGCAGTTACGGCGGGGGAGGGCGCGCGAGCAATCAGCCCCAGCATTTT	CASSYGGGGRASNQPQHF
-	few	TRBJ1-4	TRBV5-1	TGCGCCAGCAGCTTTCAGGGCGGGGGCAGCGAAAAACTGTTTTTT	CASSFQGGGSEKLFF
TRBD1	many	TRBJ1-4	TRBV6-5	TGTGCCAGCAGAACGGGGACAGGGAACGTAGGCGAAAAACTGTTTTTT	CASRTGTGNVGEKLFF
TRBD1	-	TRBJ2-7	TRBV6-5	TGTGCCAGCAGGAACAGGGGGCAGGGGTACGAGCAGTACTTC	CASRNRGQGYEQYF
TRBD2	many	TRBJ2-3	TRBV7-7	TGTGCTAGCAGCTTAGGAGCGGGACTTAGCACAGATACGCAGTATTTT	CASSLGAGLSTDTQYF
-	many	TRBJ1-1	TRBV25-1	TGTGCCAGCAGTGGTACGGGATGGGCCACTGAAGCTTTCTTT	CASSGTGWATEAFF
-	once	TRBJ2-1	TRBV6-5	TGTGCCAGCAGTTACTCCCGGCTAAGCTCCTACAATGAGCAGTTCTTC	CASSYSRLSSYNEQFF
TRBD1	-	TRBJ1-2	TRBV4-2	TGTGCCAGCAGCCATAACTTACAGGGGGACACCTATGGCTACACCTTC	CASSHNLQGDTYGYTF
-	few	TRBJ2-7	TRBV6-5	TGTGCCAGCAGTTACGGCCCAGCCCTGGGTGAATACGAGCAGTACTTC	CASSYGPALGEYEQYF
-	many	TRBJ2-3	TRBV11-2	TGTGCCAGCAGCTTAGTAACGGACACAGATACGCAGTATTTT	CASSLVTDTDTQYF
TRBD1	few	TRBJ2-1	TRBV28	TGTGCCAGCAGTTTCATCTGGACAGGGAGTATTTACAATGAGCAGTTCTTC	CASSFIWTGSIYNEQFF